This T cell receptor (beta chain) was profiled in a study of blood T cell repertoires in COVID-19. Looking at the study overall: Sources were T cells, B-cell-depleted T cells, or PBMCs; the material itself was cDNA or gDNA.

Repertoires were generated with immunoSEQ multiplex PCR, while TCRdb's copy carries only in-frame clones and drops some. The table records about 220,000 clones, over 75% of them present only once. CDR3 length: 13 amino acids. The germline V gene has CDR1 MGHDK and CDR2 SYGVNS. V gave up 6 bases and J gave up 2 bases, with 11 bases separating them. The J gene is TRBJ2-7, the V gene TRBV25-1, with D perhaps TRBD1 (6 bases). Input material: PBMCs or T cells enriched from blood (not recorded which). The TCR originated in a woman aged 55-69 years who had recovered from COVID-19. This CDR3 is CASSRDITYEQYF. The DNA for the CDR3 is TGTGCCAGCAGCCGGGACATAACCTACGAGCAGTACTTC.